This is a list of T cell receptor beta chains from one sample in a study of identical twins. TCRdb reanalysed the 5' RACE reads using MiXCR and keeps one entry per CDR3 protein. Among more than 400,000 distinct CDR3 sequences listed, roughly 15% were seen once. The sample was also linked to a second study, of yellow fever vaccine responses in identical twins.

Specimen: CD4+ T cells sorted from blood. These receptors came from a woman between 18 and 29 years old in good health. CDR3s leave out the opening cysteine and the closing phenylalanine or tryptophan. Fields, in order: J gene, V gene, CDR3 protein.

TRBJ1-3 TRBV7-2 ASSPRGLGGSGNTIY
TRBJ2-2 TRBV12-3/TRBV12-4 AISLWVWLGQNTGELF
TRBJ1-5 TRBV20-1 SARGGSDSNQPQH
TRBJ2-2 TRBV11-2 ASSLRLAGLNTGELF
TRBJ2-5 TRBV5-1 ASSPSGGSGETQY
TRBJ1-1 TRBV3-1 ASSQGRQGEAF
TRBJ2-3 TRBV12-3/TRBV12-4 ASSRRNPNTDTQY
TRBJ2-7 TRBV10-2 ASKRDLMWYEQY
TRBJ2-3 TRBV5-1 ASRGGSPTDTQY
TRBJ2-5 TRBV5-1 ASSPEGGETQY
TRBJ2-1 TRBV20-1 SADVSGFSYNEQF
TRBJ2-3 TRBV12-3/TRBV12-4 ASSLRFGITDTQY
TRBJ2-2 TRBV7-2 ASNEPWTNTGELF
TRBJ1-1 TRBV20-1 SARSGAGLGTEAF
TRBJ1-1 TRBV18 ASSPKNAEAF
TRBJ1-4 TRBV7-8 ASSLVGGINEKLF
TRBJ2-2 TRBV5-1 ASSLVAGGVGGELF
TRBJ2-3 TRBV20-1 SATSPSGGRTDTQY
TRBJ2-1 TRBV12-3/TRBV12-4 ASSLETRAQAEQF
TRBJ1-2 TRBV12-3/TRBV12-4 ASSFTGNYGYT
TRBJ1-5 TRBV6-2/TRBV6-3 ASSSNTGSNQPQH
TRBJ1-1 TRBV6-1 ASSRRTGGTEAF
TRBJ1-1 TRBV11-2 ASSYELNTEAF
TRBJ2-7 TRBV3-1 ASSQGGEWGSATYEQY
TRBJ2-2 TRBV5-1 ASSPSLNTGELF
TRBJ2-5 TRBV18 ASSLRDFQETQY
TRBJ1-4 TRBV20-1 SARLDEKLF
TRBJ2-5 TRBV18 ASSPGRAGETQY
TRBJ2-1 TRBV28 ASSFHTQWGHEQF
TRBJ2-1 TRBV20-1 SAIQKGLFNEQF
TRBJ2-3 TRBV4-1 ASSQSMIGREATDTQY
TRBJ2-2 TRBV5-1 ASRGTGAVGELF
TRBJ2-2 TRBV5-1 ASSPPSGTLNTGELF
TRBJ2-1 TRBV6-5 ASSYSRTGVYNEQF
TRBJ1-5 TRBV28 ASSRLTGGENQPQH
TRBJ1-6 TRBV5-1 ASSMTVGNSPLH
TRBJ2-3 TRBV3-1 ASSLQGIGADTQY
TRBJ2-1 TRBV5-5 ASSLWGSGEQF
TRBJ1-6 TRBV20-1 SAPRGNSPLH
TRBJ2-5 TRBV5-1 ASSLAAQGFQETQY
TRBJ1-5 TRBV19 ASRDGQGIYQPQH
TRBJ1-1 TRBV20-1 SATREGKSAEAF
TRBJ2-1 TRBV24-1 ATSDFRPDYNEQF
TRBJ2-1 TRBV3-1 ASSQDLASGGVITYNEQF
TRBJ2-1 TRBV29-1 SVDKRERYNEQF